This T cell receptor (beta chain) was found in a study of CXCR3-negative and CXCR3-positive naive CD8 T cells. Study as a whole: Across all libraries, TRB reads numbered roughly 140 million, with about 1.5 +/- 0.3 million in each library.

The libraries of TRB cDNA were prepared using 5' RACE with UMI labels. TCRdb reprocessed the 5' RACE reads and reports one entry per CDR3 protein, with no DNA. The repertoire table contains 65,000 to 75,000 distinct CDR3 sequences. Study findings and constraints: When CXCR3-positive naive cells were set against CXCR3-negative naive cells, the former had more hydrophobic TRB CDR3s.

Germline lookup yields CDR1 SGHVS and CDR2 FNYEAQ. The CDR3 is 13 amino acids. As to this clonotype: Its antigen is undetermined.

Sample: naive CXCR3+ CD8+ T cells from blood. This sample's subset: CD45RO-CCR7+CD27+CD95- naive CD8+ T cells expressing CXCR3 (TNR3+). The sequence came from a human donor in good health. Some clones in this sample may be carry-over from other donors' samples. The V call is TRBV7-6, the J call TRBJ2-7. The CDR3 sequence: CASSSITSYEQYF. The whole variable domain, remainder taken from reference TRBV7-6 and TRBJ2-7, is GAGVSQSPRYKVTKRGQDVALRCDPISGHVSLYWYRQALGQGPEFLTYFNYEAQQDKSGLPNDRFSAERPEGSISTLTIQRTEQRDSAMYRCASSSITSYEQYFGPGTRLTVT.